The present entry profiles one T cell receptor (beta chain) with its context. Its cognate antigen has yet to be identified. The input lacks base qualities; no much larger clone sits a single base away. The data belong to a study of neoadjuvant anti-PD-1 for oral cavity cancer (dated by TCRdb to the early 2020s). Study-level background: Three to four biweekly doses of nivolumab at 3 mg/kg were mostly administered to patients before curative-intent surgical resection. A fourth nivolumab dose was given around day 43 to patients without progression, and definitive surgical resection was performed in those patients on days 50-56. Patients with complete response, partial response or stable disease by RECIST 1.1 were defined as responders, whereas patients with progression were defined as non-responders. A 33% response rate was observed in the parent correlative cohort, in which about a dozen patients were included.

For deep sequencing of PBMC libraries, mostly 450 to 500 ng of input genomic DNA was used, and six replicates were run per sample. TCRbeta libraries were prepared with the immunoSEQ hsTCRbeta kit according to the manufacturer's instructions. The completed libraries were mixed into a single pool at 3 nM, then sequenced with an Illumina NovaSeq 6000 S4 flow cell. In the authors' own workflow: The immunoSEQ Analyzer was used for raw data preprocessing and quality control. The analysis was limited to productive rearrangements, and each clonotype was defined by a unique CDR3 amino acid sequence. Using the R package tcR, the researchers computed the Gini-Simpson index as their estimate of repertoire clonality. Student's t test was used to compare Gini indices, and Pearson correlation was used to assess associations with tumor size change. The source is immuneACCESS, and TCRdb retained only in-frame sequences with V and J called. Part of the clones is not carried over; for the studies checked, unresolved V genes explain less than half of this, and the remainder is unexplained. That table furnishes V, J and clone size, whereas the DNA furnished D and trimming. This sample holds over 15,000 clones; roughly three quarters were observed only once. The ten largest clones capture 2.5% to 3.5% of the sample.

Sample time point, as interpreted from the label and publication: before neoadjuvant nivolumab. Patients had been newly diagnosed with stage II-IVA oral cavity squamous cell carcinoma, and no prior systemic or radiation treatment had been given to the patients. The cohort was composed of patients with HPV-negative, locally advanced oral cavity squamous cell carcinoma. Peripheral blood mononuclear cells were analyzed directly, without maintenance or expansion in culture. Samples came from a longitudinal correlative study of a single-arm phase II trial of neoadjuvant nivolumab in oral cavity squamous cell carcinoma. Subject-matched pre- and post-treatment PBMCs and tumors from three responders and three non-responders were subjected to genomic DNA-based TCRbeta sequencing. Peripheral blood mononuclear cells were collected once before nivolumab treatment and again after treatment, at the time of surgery. The Maxwell RSC DNA from Cells kit was used to extract genomic DNA from PBMCs.

Broader findings and caveats from the paper: After neoadjuvant nivolumab, significantly higher T cell clonality (Gini index) was found within PBMCs in non-responders than in responders. Higher pretreatment blood TCRbeta clonality and lower post-treatment tumor TCRbeta clonality were correlated with higher pretreatment blood Treg/Th17 ratios. Only a few patients per response group were included in the TCR analyses, and the authors called for validation in larger cohorts.

The specimen comprised PBMCs, sampled before nivolumab (anti-PD-1) treatment. This clonotype originated in a person between 40 and 85 years old with oral cavity squamous cell carcinoma.

DNA sequence: TGTGCCAGCAGCTTAGACAGGGTCAGCTATGGCTACACCTTC. Its protein reads: CASSLDRVSYGYTF. This sequence uses TRBV7-2 and TRBJ1-2; D gene: possibly TRBD1, on 6 matching bases. As encoded in the germline V gene, CDR1 is SGHTA while CDR2 is FQGNSA. V loses 1 base of germline sequence and J loses 4 bases, and the interval between the two ends is 10 bases. Its CDR3 holds 14 amino acids, cysteine through phenylalanine. This entry keeps only the CDR3 DNA: 42 bases, framed from base 1. The CDR3 plus the reference TRBV7-2 and TRBJ1-2 genes for the other parts give the full variable domain: GAGVSQSPSNKVTEKGKDVELRCDPISGHTALYWYRQSLGQGLEFLIYFQGNSAPDKSGLPSDRFSAERTGGSVSTLTIQRTQQEDSAVYLCASSLDRVSYGYTFGSGTRLTVV.